The 15 T cell receptor beta chains listed next were all sequenced from one sample in a study of beta chain features in type 1 diabetes. Expressed TCRB transcripts were sequenced because the entire RNA isolate underwent reverse transcription. Profiled with immunoSEQ multiplex PCR; TCRdb holds only in-frame clones, not every one. Seen here are around 140,000 clones, around a tenth observed once, and the top ten hold almost 0.65%. Sequenced sample: central memory CD4+ T cells from blood. These receptors were obtained from a woman aged 40 to 55 in good health.

V gene TRBV12-5 combines with J gene TRBJ1-1, with 8 positions matching TRBD1. The ends lost 3 bases at V and 1 base at J; junction bases unmatched: 13. Looked up from germline, CDR1 is LGHNT and CDR2 is FRNRAP. CDR3 length equals 18 residues. CDR3 sequence (DNA): TGTGCTAGTGGTTTAGGACAGGGCTTCTTCCAGCAGAACACTGAAGCTTTCTTT. It encodes CASGLGQGFFQQNTEAFF.

V and J are TRBV19 and TRBJ2-7; TRBD1 matches at 8 bases. CDR1 and CDR2 (germline): LNHDA, SQIVND (reference sequence). This CDR3 has 16 amino acids. Losses at the gene ends were 1 base for V and 3 bases for J; bases not matched to a gene: 8. As DNA, the CDR3 is TGTGCCAGTAGTATAGGTCCCCGACAGGGGCTCTACGAGCAGTACTTC. Protein sequence: CASSIGPRQGLYEQYF.

The sample holds many counts of this clone. The chain has TRBV28 and TRBJ1-4; D remains unclear. Trimming removed 6 bases from V and 3 bases from J, with 11 bases in between. From germline, CDR1 is MDHEN and CDR2 SYDVKM. The CDR3 has 14 amino acids. CDR3 bases: TGTGCCAGCAGGCTAAGAGTTCCTAATGAAAAACTGTTTTTT. The encoded protein is CASRLRVPNEKLFF.

This clone came up a few times. The rearrangement links TRBV27 to TRBJ1-6; TRBD1 agrees at 7 bases. CDR1 MNHEY and CDR2 SMNVEV come from the germline V gene (reference sequence). Trimming cost V 2 bases and J 6 bases; bases outside gene matches: 10. CDR3 length: 17 residues. CDR3 sequence: CASSLRPPGQFNSPLHF. The CDR3 DNA sequence: TGTGCCAGCAGTTTACGTCCGCCGGGACAGTTTAATTCACCCCTCCACTTT.

In this sample, this clone turned up a few times. The rearrangement joins TRBV18 to TRBJ1-2; possible D gene TRBD1, 5 bases. The CDR3 runs 14 residues. Trimming took 2 bases from V and 5 from J, leaving 12 bases between them. The germline V gene has CDR1 KGHSH and CDR2 LQKENI. The DNA for the CDR3 is TGTGCCAGCTCACCATCGACAGAGGTTTATGGCTACACCTTC. Protein: CASSPSTEVYGYTF.

The chain recombines TRBV7-2 with TRBJ2-1; 16 bases align to TRBD2. With 5 bases clipped from V and 15 bases from J, the junction kept 13 bases outside the gene matches. Germline CDR1 is SGHTA and CDR2 is FQGNSA. The CDR3 covers 16 residues. CDR3 bases: TGTGCCAGCAGCCGAGACCCCGGGACTAGCGGGGGGGCCCCGTTCTTC. Encoded protein: CASSRDPGTSGGAPFF.

In this sample, this clone turned up many times. The rearrangement links TRBV5-4 to TRBJ1-6; possible D gene TRBD1, 6 bases. V lost 3 bases and J lost 4, with 11 bases in between. CDR3 length: 15 residues. Germline loops: CDR1 SGHNT, CDR2 YYREEE (reference sequence). The DNA for the CDR3 is TGTGCCAGCAGCTCGGACAGCGTTTATAATTCACCCCTCCACTTT. Protein: CASSSDSVYNSPLHF.

About this clone itself: At one end the junction does not follow the germline gene, possibly because of a read error. The V gene is TRBV18, the J gene TRBJ1-1; D is unresolved. Germline V lookup: CDR1 KGHSH, CDR2 LQKENI. CDR3 size: 14 residues. The chain's CDR3 is CASSPREEATEAFF. DNA for the CDR3: TGTGCCAGCTCGCCACGGGAGGAAGCAACTGAAGCTTTCTTT.

The chain is built from TRBV11-2 and TRBJ2-2; D is uncertain. The CDR3 extends over 14 amino acids. V was cut by 0 bases and J by 2 bases, with 4 bases left in between. Germline lookup yields CDR1 SGHAT and CDR2 FQNNGV. The CDR3 DNA reads TGTGCCAGCAGCTTAGAGGGCAACACCGGGGAGCTGTTTTTT. Its translation: CASSLEGNTGELFF.

This clone occurred a few times. J is TRBJ2-7 and V is TRBV27; D unresolved. The CDR3 runs 13 residues. The germline V gene has CDR1 MNHEY and CDR2 SMNVEV (reference sequence). V dropped 2 bases and J dropped 3 bases, with 8 bases sitting between them. The CDR3 DNA reads TGTGCCAGCAGTTTAAGTCGGTACTACGAGCAGTACTTC. Residues: CASSLSRYYEQYF.

This clone was seen a few times. The chain links TRBV7-9 to TRBJ2-1; 8 bases line up with TRBD2. V shed 2 bases, J shed 10 bases, and the junction held 4 bases outside the gene matches. The V gene's germline CDR1 is SEHNR and CDR2 FQNEAQ (reference sequence). The length of the CDR3 is 13 residues. The CDR3 loop reads CASSLTQRGEQFF. In nucleotides, the CDR3 is TGTGCCAGCAGCTTAACCCAGCGGGGGGAGCAGTTCTTC.

This clone came up a few times. V usage is TRBV11-3 and J usage is TRBJ2-1; TRBD2 is a possible D gene (7 bases). The germline V and J ends were trimmed by 1 base and 10 bases, with 14 bases remaining between them. This CDR3 has 14 amino acids. Germline CDR1 and CDR2: SGHNT and YENEEA. The CDR3 region has the DNA TGTGCCAGCAGCTTAGGCGGGGGCCAGAGGGAGCAGTTCTTC. It specifies CASSLGGGQREQFF. The variable domain in full, completed from reference TRBV11-3 and TRBJ2-1, reads EAGVVQSPRYKIIEKKQPVAFWCNPISGHNTLYWYLQNLGQGPELLIRYENEEAVDDSQLPKDRFSAERLKGVDSTLKIQPAELGDSAVYLCASSLGGGQREQFFGPGTRLTVL.

The gene calls are TRBV5-4 and TRBJ2-7; 7 nucleotides line up with TRBD1. After removal of 1 base from V and 0 bases from J, the junction contained 10 bases not matched to a gene. The CDR3 consists of 17 residues. Germline CDR1 SGHNT, CDR2 YYREEE (reference sequence). Here the CDR3 reads CASSLSPGQRSSYEQYF. DNA for the CDR3: TGTGCCAGCAGCTTGAGTCCGGGACAGAGAAGCTCCTACGAGCAGTACTTC.

The genes are TRBV27 and TRBJ2-5; 8 nucleotides align to TRBD1. The CDR3 spans 13 residues. Germline loops: CDR1 MNHEY, CDR2 SMNVEV (reference sequence). V dropped 2 bases and J dropped 7; count of bases not matched to a gene: 3. This chain's CDR3 is CASSLQGAWTQYF. The DNA for the CDR3 is TGTGCCAGCAGTTTACAGGGGGCATGGACCCAGTACTTC.

J is TRBJ1-1 and V is TRBV5-1; 9 bases are a match to TRBD1. The CDR3 length is 14 residues. V lost 4 bases to trimming and J lost 3 bases; unmatched junction nucleotides: 4. The germline V gene encodes CDR1 SGHRS and CDR2 YFSETQ. The DNA of the CDR3 is TGCGCCAGCAGCCGACAGGGGGGCGACACTGAAGCTTTCTTT. It yields the protein CASSRQGGDTEAFF.